This T cell receptor beta chain was sequenced for a study of T cells after yellow fever vaccination. Whole-study results and caveats: Booster sampling recovered most clones from primary vaccination (approximately 96% CD4, approximately 88% CD8). The presence of abundant clonotypes contaminating from the bulk population was possible in FACS-sorted repertoires.

V lost 2 bases, J lost 5 bases, and 5 bases stayed unmatched. Germline V gene lookup returns CDR1 SQVTM and CDR2 ANQGSEA. CDR3 size: 14 residues. Note on this clonotype: The antigen is undetermined.

TCR cDNA was made by 5'RACE template switching, adding a universal primer site and UMIs. A single record per CDR3 protein comes from TCRdb applying MiXCR to the 5' RACE reads. Counted here are approximately 150,000 distinct CDR3 sequences, 6.5% to 8.5% occurring once; the ten biggest clones make up around 0.73%. Sequenced here: CD4+ T cells sorted from PBMCs, sampled 5 days after the yellow fever booster vaccination. The V and J genes are TRBV29-1 and TRBJ2-2; 7 bases fit TRBD2. This sequence was found in a man under 40 who received the YFV17D yellow fever vaccine. For the CDR3, the DNA is TGCAGCGTTGAAAATAGGGGAGGGACCGGGGAGCTGTTTTTT. This gives the protein CSVENRGGTGELFF.